Below, 31 T cell receptor beta chains from the same sample are listed, as sequenced in a study of a mutant IDH1 vaccine in newly diagnosed glioma. Described time point: week 47, end of study. Alongside topical imiquimod, each dose of vaccine comprised 300 ug of mutant IDH1 20-mer peptide. Clones were read by immunoSEQ multiplex PCR, and TCRdb kept only the in-frame ones, dropping some. The repertoire holds around 94,000 clones, with roughly 91% as singletons. Antigens of these TCRs are unknown. The source was PBMCs, collected from a glioma patient whose treatment included an IDH1 peptide vaccine. These receptors came from a woman aged 45-60 years with glioma.

The chain couples TRBV5-1 to TRBJ2-7, with 7 bases that match TRBD1. Germline trimming cut 2 bases from V and 0 bases from J; bases unmatched to any gene: 5. Germline assignment: CDR1 SGHRS and CDR2 YFSETQ. This CDR3 region has 15 residues. The CDR3 loop is CASSLGGPSSYEQYF. In DNA form, the CDR3 reads TGCGCCAGCAGCTTAGGGGGCCCTAGCTCCTACGAGCAGTACTTC.

The chain recombines TRBV28 with TRBJ1-1; D is possibly TRBD1 (6 bases). Trimming left V 4 bases short and J 7 bases short, with 19 bases between. Germline V gene sequence: CDR1 MDHEN, CDR2 SYDVKM. The CDR3 is 15 amino acids. The CDR3 DNA reads TGTGCCAGCAGTTCTGAAGGGGGGATCAGATTTGAAGCTTTCTTT. Encoded protein: CASSSEGGIRFEAFF.

V is TRBV2 and J is TRBJ1-6, with a tentative D call TRBD1 (5 bases). Germline-derived CDR1 and CDR2 are SNHLY and FYNNEI. V lost 4 bases and J lost 9, with 13 bases in between. This CDR3 has 14 residues. CDR3 amino acids: CASSVRQGGSPLHF. In DNA form, the CDR3 reads TGTGCCAGCAGTGTGAGGCAGGGAGGTTCACCCCTCCACTTT.

The chain couples TRBV6-5 to TRBJ2-7; 7 bases fit TRBD2. V was clipped by 2 bases and J by 2 bases; unmatched bases: 3. Germline loops: CDR1 MNHEY, CDR2 SVGAGI. This CDR3 has 14 amino acids. CDR3 protein: CASSYGLGAYEQYF. The CDR3 nucleotides read TGTGCCAGCAGTTACGGACTAGGAGCCTACGAGCAGTACTTC.

The chain is built from TRBV19 and TRBJ2-4; tentative D call: TRBD1 (6 bases). CDR3 length equals 14 residues. The germline gives CDR1 LNHDA, CDR2 SQIVND (reference sequence). V was clipped by 8 bases and J by 1 base, with 12 bases between them. CDR3 nucleotides: TGTGCCAGTCGTCTCGACAGGGCCAAAAACATTCAGTACTTC. This codes for CASRLDRAKNIQYF.

This clone appeared once. The V gene is TRBV6-5, the J gene TRBJ2-5; TRBD2 might be the D (6 bases). V lost 5 bases to trimming and J lost 5 bases, with 15 bases between them. There are 14 residues in the CDR3. Looked up from germline, CDR1 is MNHEY and CDR2 is SVGAGI. The DNA of the CDR3 is TGTGCCAGCAGTCGGGACTCGAAATGGGAGACCCAGTACTTC. Amino acids: CASSRDSKWETQYF.

V usage is TRBV28 and J usage is TRBJ2-7, with 7 bases that match TRBD2. CDR1 is MDHEN, CDR2 SYDVKM, per germline. This CDR3 contains 13 residues. The trim removed 5 bases at V and 7 bases at J, leaving 8 bases unmatched. The CDR3 here is CASSPPTSTEQYF. The DNA of the CDR3 is TGTGCCAGCAGTCCGCCGACTAGCACGGAGCAGTACTTC.

The genes are TRBV28 and TRBJ2-5, with TRBD1 matching over 8 bases. The CDR3 length is 18 residues. J was trimmed by 7 bases and V by 4 bases; bases with no gene match: 20. Germline CDR1 reads MDHEN; CDR2 reads SYDVKM. The CDR3 here is CASSSPEKDRGYPGTQYF. The CDR3 nucleotides are TGTGCCAGCAGTTCACCGGAGAAAGACAGGGGATACCCGGGGACCCAGTACTTC.

This chain links TRBV6-1 with TRBJ2-7; 7 nucleotides agree with TRBD2. This CDR3 has 15 residues. With 6 bases clipped from V and 0 bases from J, the junction kept 8 bases outside the gene matches. CDR1 is MNHNS and CDR2 is SASEGT in the germline V gene. DNA of the CDR3: TGTGCCAGCAGCCAAGGGCCTAGCGGCTCCTACGAGCAGTACTTC. It is translated as CASSQGPSGSYEQYF.

CDR3: CASSLGGATNEKLFF. For the CDR3, the DNA is TGCGCCAGCAGCTTAGGGGGAGCAACTAATGAAAAACTGTTTTTT. This chain connects TRBV5-1 to TRBJ1-4; possibly TRBD1 for D (6 bases). The germline CDR1 and CDR2 sequences are SGHRS and YFSETQ. V was cut by 2 bases and J by 0 bases, with 8 bases left in between. This CDR3 comprises 15 residues.

This clone was seen more than once but under ten times. The V gene is TRBV12-5, the J gene TRBJ2-6; possibly TRBD1 or TRBD2 for D (5 bases each). The ends were cut back, 5 bases at V and 3 bases at J, with 17 bases in the middle. Germline V gene sequence: CDR1 LGHNT, CDR2 FRNRAP. The CDR3 totals 17 residues. Here the CDR3 DNA reads TGTGCTAGTGGTCCGTCCCAGGGAGTTCTTGGGGCCAACGTCCTGACTTTC. Protein product: CASGPSQGVLGANVLTF.

This chain joins TRBV11-2 and TRBJ2-2, with TRBD2 matching 7 bases. CDR3 length: 17 amino acids. Germline V CDR1 and CDR2: SGHAT, FQNNGV. V lost 2 bases and J lost 4; bases outside the gene matches: 10. In DNA, the CDR3 is TGTGCCAGCAGCTTAAACTCCTGGGAGGGCGCCACCGGGGAGCTGTTTTTT. As protein: CASSLNSWEGATGELFF.

This rearrangement joins TRBV9 to TRBJ1-2; a weak D match, TRBD1 (6 bases). Germline CDR1 reads SGDLS; CDR2 reads YYNGEE. Trimming left V 0 bases short and J 0 bases short, with 9 bases between. The CDR3 runs to 15 residues. The chain's CDR3 is CASSVGTDPNYGYTF. Written as DNA, the CDR3 is TGTGCCAGCAGCGTAGGGACAGACCCTAACTATGGCTACACCTTC.

This sequence joins TRBV6-4 and TRBJ2-1; 10 bases align to TRBD1. The ends lost 6 bases at V and 7 bases at J; junction bases unmatched: 9. There are 15 residues in the CDR3. Germline V gene lookup returns CDR1 MRHNA and CDR2 SNTAGT. CDR3 in DNA: TGTGCCAGCAGCCAGGGGGACAGGGGAGCAAATGAGCAGTTCTTC. Amino acid sequence: CASSQGDRGANEQFF.

The chain carries TRBV10-3 and TRBJ1-4; maybe TRBD1 (6 bases). The V end lost 2 bases, the J end lost 3 bases, and 10 bases lay between the germline ends. Germline-derived CDR1 and CDR2 are ENHRY and SYGVKD. CDR3 size: 15 residues. For the CDR3, the DNA is TGTGCCATCAGTGAGAGGGGGGGACCTAATGAAAAACTGTTTTTT. Its protein is CAISERGGPNEKLFF.

CDR3 sequence reads: CASRAGRLNFQETQYF. The CDR3 DNA sequence: TGTGCCAGCCGAGCTGGTCGACTAAATTTTCAAGAGACCCAGTACTTC. The chain is built from TRBV2 and TRBJ2-5; the D gene is possibly TRBD2 (5 bases). This CDR3 is built from 16 residues. Germline loops: CDR1 SNHLY, CDR2 FYNNEI. Trimming shortened V by 8 bases and J by 2 bases, and 21 bases separated the two germline ends.

V and J are TRBV27 and TRBJ2-5, with D perhaps matching TRBD2 (5 bases). The CDR3 length is 14 residues. Trimming took 1 base from V and 7 from J, leaving 13 bases between them. Germline CDR1 and CDR2: MNHEY and SMNVEV (reference sequence). CDR3 loop: CASSLLDSPRTQYF. CDR3 nucleotide sequence: TGTGCCAGCAGTTTATTGGACTCCCCAAGGACCCAGTACTTC.

The J gene is TRBJ2-1, the V gene TRBV15; 10 nucleotides line up with TRBD2. This CDR3 contains 18 residues. Trimming at V came to 1 base and at J to 0 bases, leaving 6 bases not matched to a gene. The germline gives CDR1 LNHNV, CDR2 YYDKDF (reference sequence). CDR3 region: CATSRAPRTSGSYNEQFF. The DNA for the CDR3 is TGTGCCACCAGCAGAGCTCCTAGGACTAGCGGCTCCTACAATGAGCAGTTCTTC.

The J gene is TRBJ1-1, the V gene TRBV5-4; D remains ambiguous. CDR1 is SGHNT, CDR2 YYREEE, per germline (reference sequence). V lost 3 bases and J lost 2, with 8 bases in between. This CDR3 is 13 amino acids long. The chain's CDR3 is CASSSGTNTEAFF. CDR3 nucleotides: TGTGCCAGCAGCTCGGGAACCAACACTGAAGCTTTCTTT.

The V call is TRBV5-6, the J call TRBJ2-7; D unresolved. The CDR3 has 12 amino acids. V was cut by 0 bases and J by 5 bases, with 6 bases left in between. The germline V gene encodes CDR1 SGHDT and CDR2 YYEEEE. CDR3 region: CASSLGYNEQYF. For the CDR3, the DNA is TGTGCCAGCAGCTTGGGGTATAACGAGCAGTACTTC.

The rearrangement uses TRBV12-5 and TRBJ2-3, with D unclear. The germline CDR1 and CDR2 sequences are LGHNT and FRNRAP. The CDR3 runs 12 residues. Trimming shortened V by 3 bases and J by 3 bases, and 4 bases separated the two germline ends. In DNA form, the CDR3 reads TGTGCTAGTGGTTTTGCGACAGATACGCAGTATTTT. Amino acid sequence: CASGFATDTQYF.

This rearrangement joins TRBV7-2 to TRBJ1-5; 7 bases agree with TRBD1. The CDR3 is made up of 17 amino acids. Germline CDR1 and CDR2: SGHTA and FQGNSA. V gave up 5 bases and J gave up 1 base; unmatched junction bases: 11. The CDR3 sequence is CASSPQGGAVSNQPQHF. CDR3 in DNA: TGTGCCAGCAGCCCCCAGGGGGGGGCGGTAAGCAATCAGCCCCAGCATTTT.

Only one count was recorded for this clone. This chain links TRBV2 with TRBJ2-1, with 7 positions matching TRBD2. This CDR3 has 14 amino acids. CDR1 is SNHLY, CDR2 FYNNEI, per germline. V lost 5 bases and J lost 2; bases outside the gene matches: 3. The DNA of the CDR3 is TGTGCCAGCAGTCCTAGCGGAACCTACAATGAGCAGTTCTTC. Translated, it gives CASSPSGTYNEQFF.

This clone was observed a few times. The chain couples TRBV30 to TRBJ1-5; 7 positions agree with TRBD1. V dropped 2 bases and J dropped 6; count of bases not matched to a gene: 16. The germline CDR1 and CDR2 sequences are GTSNPN and SVGIG (reference sequence). The CDR3 sequence is 17 residues long. CDR3 nucleotide sequence: TGTGCCTGGAGTAGGGGGCAGCAAATTATTTTTGGTCAGCCCCAGCATTTT. This encodes CAWSRGQQIIFGQPQHF.

This chain joins TRBV19 and TRBJ2-3; 9 nucleotides align to TRBD2. The J segment lost 5 bases and the V segment lost 7 bases, leaving 10 bases of the junction unmatched. In germline, CDR1 is LNHDA, CDR2 SQIVND (reference sequence). The CDR3 sequence is 15 residues long. Written as DNA, the CDR3 is TGTGCCAGTAAGCGGGGGGACCGAGGCGTAGATACGCAGTATTTT. Residues: CASKRGDRGVDTQYF.

The chain links TRBV5-1 to TRBJ2-1; 12 bases line up with TRBD1. The V gene's germline CDR1 is SGHRS and CDR2 YFSETQ. After removal of 3 bases from V and 6 bases from J, the junction contained 4 bases not matched to a gene. The CDR3 has 15 residues. In DNA, the CDR3 is TGCGCCAGCAGCTCCACGGGACAGGGGGCCAATGAGCAGTTCTTC. Residues: CASSSTGQGANEQFF.

This sequence joins TRBV27 and TRBJ1-2; D possibly corresponds to TRBD1 (5 bases). This CDR3 region has 13 residues. The germline V and J ends were trimmed by 5 bases and 3 bases, with 10 bases remaining between them. Looked up from germline, CDR1 is MNHEY and CDR2 is SMNVEV (reference sequence). The CDR3 DNA reads as TGTGCCAGCAGTCGGGACGGGTACTATGGCTACACCTTC. It is translated as CASSRDGYYGYTF.

CDR3 in DNA: TGTGCCAGCTCGTTGGGACAGCAAGAGACCCAGTACTTC. As protein: CASSLGQQETQYF. The V gene is TRBV18, the J gene TRBJ2-5; 7 nucleotides align to TRBD1. From germline, CDR1 is KGHSH and CDR2 LQKENI. With 6 bases clipped from V and 2 bases from J, the junction kept 3 bases outside the gene matches. The CDR3 sequence is 13 residues long.

The chain uses TRBV2 and TRBJ2-5; D could derive from TRBD1 or TRBD2 (5 bases each). Germline CDR1 reads SNHLY; CDR2 reads FYNNEI. The CDR3 totals 13 residues. V lost 3 bases to trimming and J lost 5 bases, with 10 bases between them. Here the CDR3 reads CASSDRGAETQYF. CDR3 coding DNA: TGTGCCAGCAGTGACAGAGGGGCCGAGACCCAGTACTTC.

The rearrangement links TRBV15 to TRBJ2-7; no reliable D call. Trimming stripped 0 bases from V and 4 bases from J, with 7 bases between. From germline, CDR1 is LNHNV and CDR2 YYDKDF (reference sequence). The CDR3 is 13 residues long. This CDR3 reads CATSRDRRYEQYF. The CDR3 DNA is TGTGCCACCAGCAGAGATCGCAGGTACGAGCAGTACTTC.

The genes are TRBV7-9 and TRBJ2-3; TRBD2 aligns across 11 bases. CDR3 size: 15 residues. CDR1 and CDR2 from the germline V gene are SEHNR and FQNEAQ (reference sequence). Trimming cost V 2 bases and J 4 bases; bases outside gene matches: 2. For the CDR3, the DNA is TGTGCCAGCAGCTTAATTAGCGGGAGGGCAGATACGCAGTATTTT. Amino acid sequence: CASSLISGRADTQYF.